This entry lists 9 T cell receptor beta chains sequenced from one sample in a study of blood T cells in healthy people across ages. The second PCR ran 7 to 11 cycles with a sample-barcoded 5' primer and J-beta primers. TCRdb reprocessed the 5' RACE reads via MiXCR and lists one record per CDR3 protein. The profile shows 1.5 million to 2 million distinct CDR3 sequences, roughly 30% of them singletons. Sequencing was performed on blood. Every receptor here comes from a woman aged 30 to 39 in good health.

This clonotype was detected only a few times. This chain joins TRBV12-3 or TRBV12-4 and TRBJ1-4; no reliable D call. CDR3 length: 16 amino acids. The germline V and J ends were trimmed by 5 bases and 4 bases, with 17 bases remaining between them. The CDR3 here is CASSPPGGRGNEKLFF. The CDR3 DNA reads TGTGCCAGCAGTCCGCCGGGAGGGCGTGGTAATGAAAAACTGTTTTTT.

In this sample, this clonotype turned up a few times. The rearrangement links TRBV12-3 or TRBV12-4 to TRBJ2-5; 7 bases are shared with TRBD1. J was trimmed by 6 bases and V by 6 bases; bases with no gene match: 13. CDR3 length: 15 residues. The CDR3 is CASSQRQGSRKTQYF. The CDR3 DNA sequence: TGTGCCAGCAGCCAACGACAGGGTAGTAGAAAGACCCAGTACTTC.

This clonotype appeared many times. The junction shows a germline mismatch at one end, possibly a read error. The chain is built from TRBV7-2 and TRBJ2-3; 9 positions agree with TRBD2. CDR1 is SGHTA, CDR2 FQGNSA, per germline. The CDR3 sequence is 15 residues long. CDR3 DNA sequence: TGTGCCAGCAGCTCCACCGGGACTAGCAAAGATACGCAGTATTTT. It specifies CASSSTGTSKDTQYF.

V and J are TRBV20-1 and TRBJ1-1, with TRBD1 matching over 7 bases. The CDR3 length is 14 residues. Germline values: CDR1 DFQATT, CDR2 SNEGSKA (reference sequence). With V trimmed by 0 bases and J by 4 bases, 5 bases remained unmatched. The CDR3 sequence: CSARDGTVSTEAFF. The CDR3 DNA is TGCAGTGCTAGAGATGGGACAGTGAGCACTGAAGCTTTCTTT.

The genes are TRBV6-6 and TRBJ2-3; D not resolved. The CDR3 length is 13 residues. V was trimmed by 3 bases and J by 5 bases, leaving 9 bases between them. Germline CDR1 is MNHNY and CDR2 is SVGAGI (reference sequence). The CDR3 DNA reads TGTGCCAGCAGTTATACATTACTAGATACGCAGTATTTT. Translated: CASSYTLLDTQYF.

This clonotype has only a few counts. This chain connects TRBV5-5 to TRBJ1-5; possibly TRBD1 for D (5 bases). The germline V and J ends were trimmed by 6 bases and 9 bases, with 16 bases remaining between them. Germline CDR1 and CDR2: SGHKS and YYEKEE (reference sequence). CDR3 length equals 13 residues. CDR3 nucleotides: TGTGCCAGCACCTGGGACCTCCGGGGGCCCCAGCATTTT. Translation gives CASTWDLRGPQHF.

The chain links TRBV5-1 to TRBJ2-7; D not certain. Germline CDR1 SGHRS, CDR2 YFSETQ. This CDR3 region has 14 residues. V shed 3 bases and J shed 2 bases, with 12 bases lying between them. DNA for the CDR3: TGCGCCAGCAGCTACAACACTGTTACCTACGAGCAGTACTTC. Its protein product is CASSYNTVTYEQYF.

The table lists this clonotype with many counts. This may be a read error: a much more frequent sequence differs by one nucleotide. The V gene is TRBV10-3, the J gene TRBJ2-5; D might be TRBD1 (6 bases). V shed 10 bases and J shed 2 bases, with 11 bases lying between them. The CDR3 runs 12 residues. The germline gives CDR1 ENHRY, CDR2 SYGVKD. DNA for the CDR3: TGTGCCACCGAGGACAGTCAAGAGACCCAGTACTTC. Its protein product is CATEDSQETQYF.

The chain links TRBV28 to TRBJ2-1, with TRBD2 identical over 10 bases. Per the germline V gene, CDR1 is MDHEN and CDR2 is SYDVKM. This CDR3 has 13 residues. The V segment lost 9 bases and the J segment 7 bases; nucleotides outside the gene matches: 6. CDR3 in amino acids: CARIGAGGNEQFF. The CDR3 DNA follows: TGTGCCAGGATCGGAGCGGGGGGGAATGAGCAGTTCTTC.